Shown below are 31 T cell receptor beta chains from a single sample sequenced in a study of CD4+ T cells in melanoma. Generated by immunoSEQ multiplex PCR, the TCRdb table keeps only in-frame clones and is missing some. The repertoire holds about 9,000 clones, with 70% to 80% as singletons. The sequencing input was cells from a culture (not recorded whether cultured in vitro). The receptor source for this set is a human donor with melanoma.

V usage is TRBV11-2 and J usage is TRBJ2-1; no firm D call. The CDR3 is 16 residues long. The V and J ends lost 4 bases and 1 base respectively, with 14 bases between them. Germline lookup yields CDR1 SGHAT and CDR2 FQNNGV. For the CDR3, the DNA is TGTGCCAGCAGCTCCGTCCGCGGCTTTTCCTACAATGAGCAGTTCTTC. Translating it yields CASSSVRGFSYNEQFF.

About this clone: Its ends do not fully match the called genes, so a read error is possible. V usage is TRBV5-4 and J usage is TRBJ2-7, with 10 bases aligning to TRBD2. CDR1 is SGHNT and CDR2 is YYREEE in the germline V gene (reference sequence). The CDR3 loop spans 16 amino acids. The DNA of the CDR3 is TGTGCCAGCAGCTCGAGGACTAGCGGCTTCTCCTCCGAGCAGTACTTC. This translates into CASSSRTSGFSSEQYF. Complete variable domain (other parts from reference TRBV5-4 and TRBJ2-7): ETGVTQSPTHLIKTRGQQVTLRCSSQSGHNTVSWYQQALGQGPQFIFQYYREEENGRGNFPPRFSGLQFPNYSSELNVNALELDDSALYLCASSSRTSGFSSEQYFGPGTRLTVT.

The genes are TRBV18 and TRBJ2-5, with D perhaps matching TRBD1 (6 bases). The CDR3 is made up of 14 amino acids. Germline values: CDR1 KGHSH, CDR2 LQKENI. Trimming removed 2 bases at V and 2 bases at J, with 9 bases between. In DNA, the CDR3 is TGTGCCAGCTCACCAATGGACAGACAAGAGACCCAGTACTTC. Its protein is CASSPMDRQETQYF. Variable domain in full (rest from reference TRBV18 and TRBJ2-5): NAGVMQNPRHLVRRRGQEARLRCSPMKGHSHVYWYRQLPEEGLKFMVYLQKENIIDESGMPKERFSAEFPKEGPSILRIQQVVRGDSAAYFCASSPMDRQETQYFGPGTRLLVL.

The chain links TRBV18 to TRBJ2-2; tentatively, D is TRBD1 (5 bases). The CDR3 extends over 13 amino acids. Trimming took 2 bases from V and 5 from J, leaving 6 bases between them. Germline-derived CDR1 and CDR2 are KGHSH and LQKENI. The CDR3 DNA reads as TGTGCCAGCTCACCAGGACAAACCGGGGAGCTGTTTTTT. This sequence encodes CASSPGQTGELFF.

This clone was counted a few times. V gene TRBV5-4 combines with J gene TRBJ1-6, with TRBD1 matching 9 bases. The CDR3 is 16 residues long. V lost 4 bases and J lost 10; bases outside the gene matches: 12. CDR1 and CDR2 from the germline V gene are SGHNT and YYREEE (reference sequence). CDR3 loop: CASSLTGQGWGSPLHF. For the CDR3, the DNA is TGTGCCAGCAGCCTCACCGGACAGGGGTGGGGGTCACCCCTCCACTTT. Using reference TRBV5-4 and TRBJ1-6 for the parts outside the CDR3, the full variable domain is ETGVTQSPTHLIKTRGQQVTLRCSSQSGHNTVSWYQQALGQGPQFIFQYYREEENGRGNFPPRFSGLQFPNYSSELNVNALELDDSALYLCASSLTGQGWGSPLHFGNGTRLTVT.

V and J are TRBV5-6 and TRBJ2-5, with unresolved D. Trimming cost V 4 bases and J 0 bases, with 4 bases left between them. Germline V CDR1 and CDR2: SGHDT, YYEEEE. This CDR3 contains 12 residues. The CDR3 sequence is CASSPDQETQYF. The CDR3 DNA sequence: TGTGCCAGCAGCCCGGACCAAGAGACCCAGTACTTC. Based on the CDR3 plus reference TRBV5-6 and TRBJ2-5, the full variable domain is DAGVTQSPTHLIKTRGQQVTLRCSPKSGHDTVSWYQQALGQGPQFIFQYYEEEERQRGNFPDRFSGHQFPNYSSELNVNALLLGDSALYLCASSPDQETQYFGPGTRLLVL.

The CDR3 protein is CASSSTGGKDEAFF. For the CDR3, the DNA is TGTGCCAGCAGTTCGACAGGGGGAAAAGATGAAGCTTTCTTT. V usage is TRBV6-5 and J usage is TRBJ1-1; 9 nucleotides agree with TRBD1. Germline CDR1 MNHEY, CDR2 SVGAGI. There are 14 residues in the CDR3. V lost 4 bases and J lost 7; bases outside the gene matches: 7.

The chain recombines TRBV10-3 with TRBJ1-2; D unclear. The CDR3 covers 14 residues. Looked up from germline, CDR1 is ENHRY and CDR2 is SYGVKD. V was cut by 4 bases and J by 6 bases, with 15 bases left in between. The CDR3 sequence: CAISATDGPDGYTF. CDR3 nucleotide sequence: TGTGCCATCAGTGCCACCGACGGGCCGGATGGCTACACCTTC.

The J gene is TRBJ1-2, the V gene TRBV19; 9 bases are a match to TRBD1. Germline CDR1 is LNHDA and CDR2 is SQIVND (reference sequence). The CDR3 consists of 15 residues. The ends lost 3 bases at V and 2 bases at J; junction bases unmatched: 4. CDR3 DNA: TGTGCCAGTAGTATCTCCGGGACAGGGAACTATGGCTACACCTTC. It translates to CASSISGTGNYGYTF.

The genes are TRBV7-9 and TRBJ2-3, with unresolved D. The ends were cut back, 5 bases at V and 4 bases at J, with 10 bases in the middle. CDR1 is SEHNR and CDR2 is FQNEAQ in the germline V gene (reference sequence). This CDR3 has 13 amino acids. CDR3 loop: CASSRELADTQYF. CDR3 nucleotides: TGTGCCAGCAGCCGCGAATTGGCAGATACGCAGTATTTT.

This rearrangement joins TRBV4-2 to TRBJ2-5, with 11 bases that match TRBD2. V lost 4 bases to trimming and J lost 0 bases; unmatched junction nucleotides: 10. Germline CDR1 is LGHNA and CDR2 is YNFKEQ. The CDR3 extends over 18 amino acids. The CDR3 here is CASSPGVAGGRYQETQYF. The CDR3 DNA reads TGTGCCAGCAGCCCCGGGGTAGCGGGGGGGAGGTACCAAGAGACCCAGTACTTC.

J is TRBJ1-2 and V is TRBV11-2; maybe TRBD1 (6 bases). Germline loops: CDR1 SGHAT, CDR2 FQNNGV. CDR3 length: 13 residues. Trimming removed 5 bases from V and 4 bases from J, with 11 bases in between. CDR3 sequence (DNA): TGTGCCAGCAGCCCCGGACAGAGCTATGGCTACACCTTC. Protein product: CASSPGQSYGYTF.

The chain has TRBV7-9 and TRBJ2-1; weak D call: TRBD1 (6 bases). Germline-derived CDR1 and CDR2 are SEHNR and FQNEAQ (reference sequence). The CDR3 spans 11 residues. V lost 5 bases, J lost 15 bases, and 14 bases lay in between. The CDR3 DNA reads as TGTGCCAGCAGCCCACAGGGCTGGATGTTCTTC. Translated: CASSPQGWMFF. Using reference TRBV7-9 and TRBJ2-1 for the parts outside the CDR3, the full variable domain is DTGVSQNPRHKITKRGQNVTFRCDPISEHNRLYWYRQTLGQGPEFLTYFQNEAQLEKSRLLSDRFSAERPKGSFSTLEIQRTEQGDSAMYLCASSPQGWMFFGPGTRLTVL.

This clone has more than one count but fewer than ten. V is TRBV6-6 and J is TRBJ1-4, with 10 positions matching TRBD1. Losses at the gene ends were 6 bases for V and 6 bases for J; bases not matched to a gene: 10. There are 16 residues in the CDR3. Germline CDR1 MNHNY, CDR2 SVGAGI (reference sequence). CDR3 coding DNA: TGTGCCAGCAGCCTGGACAGGGGGTTGACTGATGAAAAACTGTTTTTT. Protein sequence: CASSLDRGLTDEKLFF.

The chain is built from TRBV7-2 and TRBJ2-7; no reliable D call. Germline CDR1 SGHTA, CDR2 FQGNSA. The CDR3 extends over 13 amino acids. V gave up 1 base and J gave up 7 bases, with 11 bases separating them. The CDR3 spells CASSLGRLSEQYF. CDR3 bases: TGTGCCAGCAGCTTAGGTCGGTTATCGGAGCAGTACTTC.

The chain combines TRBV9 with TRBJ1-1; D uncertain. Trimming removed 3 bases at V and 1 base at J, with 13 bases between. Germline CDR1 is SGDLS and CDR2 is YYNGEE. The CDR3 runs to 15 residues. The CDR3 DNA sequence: TGTGCCAGCAGCGGCGGTGGGCGCCCGAACACTGAAGCTTTCTTT. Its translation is CASSGGGRPNTEAFF.

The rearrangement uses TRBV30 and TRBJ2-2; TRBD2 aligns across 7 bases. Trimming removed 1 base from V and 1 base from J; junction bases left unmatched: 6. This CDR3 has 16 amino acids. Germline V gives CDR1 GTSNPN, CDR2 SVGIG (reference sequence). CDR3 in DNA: TGTGCCTGGAGTGGTCTGGGGAGGGAGAACACCGGGGAGCTGTTTTTT. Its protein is CAWSGLGRENTGELFF.

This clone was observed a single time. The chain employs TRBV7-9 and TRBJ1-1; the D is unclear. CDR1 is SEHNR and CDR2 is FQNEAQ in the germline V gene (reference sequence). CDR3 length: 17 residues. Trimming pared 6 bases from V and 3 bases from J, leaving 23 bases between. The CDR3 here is CASRVGQNQNEDTEAFF. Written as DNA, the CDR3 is TGTGCCAGCAGGGTGGGCCAGAACCAAAATGAGGACACTGAAGCTTTCTTT.

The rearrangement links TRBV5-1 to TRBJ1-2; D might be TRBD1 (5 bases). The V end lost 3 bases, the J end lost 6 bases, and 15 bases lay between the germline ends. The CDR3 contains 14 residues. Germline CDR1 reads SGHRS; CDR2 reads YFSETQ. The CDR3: CASSWSTVSDGYTF. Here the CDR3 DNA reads TGCGCCAGCAGCTGGTCGACAGTAAGCGATGGCTACACCTTC.

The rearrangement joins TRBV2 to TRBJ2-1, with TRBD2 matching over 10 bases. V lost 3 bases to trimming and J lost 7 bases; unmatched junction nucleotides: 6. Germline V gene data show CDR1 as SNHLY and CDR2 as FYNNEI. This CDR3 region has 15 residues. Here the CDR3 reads CASSDPSGGGNEQFF. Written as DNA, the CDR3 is TGTGCCAGCAGTGACCCTAGCGGGGGCGGGAATGAGCAGTTCTTC.

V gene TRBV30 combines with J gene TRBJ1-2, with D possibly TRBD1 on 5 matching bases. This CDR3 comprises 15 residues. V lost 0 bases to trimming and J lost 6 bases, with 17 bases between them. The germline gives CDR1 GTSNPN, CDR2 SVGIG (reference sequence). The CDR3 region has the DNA TGTGCCTGGAGTGTAGGGGCGCTCCCCCTAGATGGCTACACCTTC. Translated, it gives CAWSVGALPLDGYTF.

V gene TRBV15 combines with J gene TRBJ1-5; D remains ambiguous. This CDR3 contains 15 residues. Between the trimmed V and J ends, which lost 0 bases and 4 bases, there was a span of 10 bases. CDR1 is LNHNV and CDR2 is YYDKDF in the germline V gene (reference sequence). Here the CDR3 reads CATSRDLGKNQPQHF. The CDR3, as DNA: TGTGCCACCAGCAGAGATCTAGGGAAGAATCAGCCCCAGCATTTT.

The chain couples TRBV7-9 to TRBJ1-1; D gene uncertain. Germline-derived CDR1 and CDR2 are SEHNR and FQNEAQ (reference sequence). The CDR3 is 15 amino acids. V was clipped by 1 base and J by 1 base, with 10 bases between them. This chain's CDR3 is CASSLGLGRNTEAFF. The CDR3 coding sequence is TGTGCCAGCAGCTTAGGACTAGGGAGGAACACTGAAGCTTTCTTT.

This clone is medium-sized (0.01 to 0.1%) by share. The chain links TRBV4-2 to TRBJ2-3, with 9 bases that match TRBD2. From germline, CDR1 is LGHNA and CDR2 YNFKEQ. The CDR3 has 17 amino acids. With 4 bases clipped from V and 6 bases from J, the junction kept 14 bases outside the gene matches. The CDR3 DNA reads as TGTGCCAGCAGCCGATCCTCAGCGGGGGGCCTGTCGGATACGCAGTATTTT. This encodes CASSRSSAGGLSDTQYF.

Here the CDR3 reads CASSTSRVGELFF. DNA of the CDR3: TGTGCCAGCAGCACCTCCCGGGTCGGGGAGCTGTTTTTT. The chain uses TRBV13 and TRBJ2-2; unclear D gene. Germline assignment: CDR1 PRHDT and CDR2 FYEKMQ (reference sequence). Trimming took off 5 bases at V and 7 bases at J, with 11 bases between the two ends. This CDR3 has 13 residues.

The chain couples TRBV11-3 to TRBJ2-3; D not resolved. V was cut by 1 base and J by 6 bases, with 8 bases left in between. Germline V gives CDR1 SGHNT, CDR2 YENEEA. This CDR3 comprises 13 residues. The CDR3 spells CASSLGPLDTQYF. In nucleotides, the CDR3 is TGTGCCAGCAGCTTAGGCCCCCTGGATACGCAGTATTTT.

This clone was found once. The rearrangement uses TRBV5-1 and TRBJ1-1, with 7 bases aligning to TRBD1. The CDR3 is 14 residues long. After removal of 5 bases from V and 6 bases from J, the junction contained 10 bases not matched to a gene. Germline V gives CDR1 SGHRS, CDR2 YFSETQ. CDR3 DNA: TGCGCCAGCAGTCGACAGGGCTCCGACGCTGAAGCTTTCTTT. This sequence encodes CASSRQGSDAEAFF.

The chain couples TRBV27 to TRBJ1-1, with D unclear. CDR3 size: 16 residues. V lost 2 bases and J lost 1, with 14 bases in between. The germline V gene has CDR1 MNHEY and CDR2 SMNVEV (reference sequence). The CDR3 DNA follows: TGTGCCAGCAGTTTAAAATCGGCATTTAGGAACACTGAAGCTTTCTTT. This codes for CASSLKSAFRNTEAFF.

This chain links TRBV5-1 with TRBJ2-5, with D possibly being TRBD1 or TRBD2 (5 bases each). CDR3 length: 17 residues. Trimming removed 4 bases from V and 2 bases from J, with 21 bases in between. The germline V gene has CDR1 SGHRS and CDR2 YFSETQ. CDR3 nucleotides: TGCGCCAGCAGCCGTGGAGGCAACAGGAAATCACAAGAGACCCAGTACTTC. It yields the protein CASSRGGNRKSQETQYF.

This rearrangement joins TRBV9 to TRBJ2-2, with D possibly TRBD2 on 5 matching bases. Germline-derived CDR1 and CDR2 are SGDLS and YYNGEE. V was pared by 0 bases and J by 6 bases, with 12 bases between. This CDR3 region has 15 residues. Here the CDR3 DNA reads TGTGCCAGCAGCGTAGGAACTAGTCGGGCCGGGGAGCTGTTTTTT. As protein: CASSVGTSRAGELFF.

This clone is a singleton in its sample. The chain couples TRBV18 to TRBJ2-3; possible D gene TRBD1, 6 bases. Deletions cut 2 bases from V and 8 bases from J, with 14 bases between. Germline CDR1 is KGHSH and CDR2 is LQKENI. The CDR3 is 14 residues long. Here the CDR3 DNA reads TGTGCCAGCTCACCATATACAGGGTCTGCTACGCAGTATTTT. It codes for CASSPYTGSATQYF.